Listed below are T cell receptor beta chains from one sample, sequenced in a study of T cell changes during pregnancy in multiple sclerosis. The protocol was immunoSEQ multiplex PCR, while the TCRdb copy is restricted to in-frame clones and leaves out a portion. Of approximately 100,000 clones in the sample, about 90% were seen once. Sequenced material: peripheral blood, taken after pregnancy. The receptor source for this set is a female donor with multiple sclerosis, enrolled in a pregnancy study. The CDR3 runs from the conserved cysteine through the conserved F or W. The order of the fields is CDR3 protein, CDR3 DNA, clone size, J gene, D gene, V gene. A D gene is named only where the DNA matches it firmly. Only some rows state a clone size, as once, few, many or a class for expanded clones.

CDR3aa: CASSPLMSADGRPQHF
CDR3nt: TGTGCCAGCTCACCACTGATGTCCGCGGATGGTCGGCCCCAGCATTTT
abundance: .
j_gene: TRBJ1-5
d_gene: .
v_gene: TRBV18

CDR3aa: CASSARGYEQYF
CDR3nt: TGTGCCAGCAGCGCTCGCGGCTACGAGCAGTACTTC
abundance: .
j_gene: TRBJ2-7
d_gene: .
v_gene: TRBV9

CDR3aa: CASSSLREMGGTGELFF
CDR3nt: TGCGCCAGCAGCTCTCTGCGGGAGATGGGTGGCACCGGGGAGCTGTTTTTT
abundance: .
j_gene: TRBJ2-2
d_gene: TRBD2
v_gene: TRBV5-1

CDR3aa: CASSQELQLQNIQYF
CDR3nt: TGCGCCAGCAGCCAAGAACTACAACTCCAAAACATTCAGTACTTC
abundance: once
j_gene: TRBJ2-4
d_gene: .
v_gene: TRBV4-1

CDR3aa: CASSILGGNQPQHF
CDR3nt: TGTGCCAGTAGTATACTGGGAGGGAATCAGCCCCAGCATTTT
abundance: few
j_gene: TRBJ1-5
d_gene: .
v_gene: TRBV19

CDR3aa: CASSPSPSVGVSGTDTQYF
CDR3nt: TGTGCCAGCAGCCCCAGTCCTAGCGTGGGGGTCTCGGGCACAGATACGCAGTATTTT
abundance: few
j_gene: TRBJ2-3
d_gene: .
v_gene: TRBV13

CDR3aa: CASSFHRANTEAFF
CDR3nt: TGTGCCAGCAGCTTTCACAGGGCGAACACTGAAGCTTTCTTT
abundance: .
j_gene: TRBJ1-1
d_gene: .
v_gene: TRBV7-2

CDR3aa: CASSVFSENEQFF
CDR3nt: TGTGCCAGCAGCGTCTTTAGCGAAAATGAGCAGTTCTTC
abundance: many
j_gene: TRBJ2-1
d_gene: .
v_gene: TRBV9

CDR3aa: CASSLSRTAYTQYF
CDR3nt: TGTGCCAGCAGTTTATCGAGGACAGCTTATACGCAGTATTTT
abundance: .
j_gene: TRBJ2-3
d_gene: .
v_gene: TRBV27

CDR3aa: CASGIRDSEQFF
CDR3nt: TGTGCTAGTGGCATCCGGGACAGTGAGCAGTTCTTC
abundance: .
j_gene: TRBJ2-1
d_gene: TRBD1
v_gene: TRBV12-5

CDR3aa: CASTRQSPANTGELFF
CDR3nt: TGTGCCAGCACCCGACAGTCCCCCGCGAACACCGGGGAGCTGTTTTTT
abundance: .
j_gene: TRBJ2-2
d_gene: .
v_gene: TRBV5-4

CDR3aa: CSARHLQETQYF
CDR3nt: TGCAGCGCCAGACATCTCCAAGAGACCCAGTACTTC
abundance: .
j_gene: TRBJ2-5
d_gene: .
v_gene: TRBV29-1

CDR3aa: CASSQALPTWAEGKNIQYF
CDR3nt: TGCGCCAGCAGCCAAGCCCTCCCGACTTGGGCAGAGGGTAAAAACATTCAGTACTTC
abundance: .
j_gene: TRBJ2-4
d_gene: .
v_gene: TRBV4-1

CDR3aa: CASSQDGRTGELFF
CDR3nt: TGCGCCAGCAGCCAAGATGGCAGGACCGGGGAGCTGTTTTTT
abundance: .
j_gene: TRBJ2-2
d_gene: .
v_gene: TRBV4-3

CDR3aa: CASSLALETGTLLAKNIQYF
CDR3nt: TGTGCCAGCAGCTTAGCGCTTGAGACTGGGACACTCCTAGCCAAAAACATTCAGTACTTC
abundance: once
j_gene: TRBJ2-4
d_gene: .
v_gene: TRBV7-2

CDR3aa: CASSPPGSRSTDTQYF
CDR3nt: TGTGCCAGCAGCCCGCCGGGGAGCCGGAGCACAGATACGCAGTATTTT
abundance: few
j_gene: TRBJ2-3
d_gene: .
v_gene: TRBV7-6

CDR3aa: CASSPSGTSGIGEQFF
CDR3nt: TGTGCCAGCAGTCCTTCCGGGACTAGCGGGATAGGGGAGCAGTTCTTC
abundance: .
j_gene: TRBJ2-1
d_gene: TRBD2
v_gene: TRBV28

CDR3aa: CASSFGLAGNPSQETQYF
CDR3nt: TGTGCCAGCAGCTTCGGACTAGCGGGGAACCCAAGCCAAGAGACCCAGTACTTC
abundance: .
j_gene: TRBJ2-5
d_gene: TRBD2
v_gene: TRBV11-1

CDR3aa: CASSQTGGQETQYF
CDR3nt: TGTGCCAGCAGCCAAACAGGGGGCCAAGAGACCCAGTACTTC
abundance: .
j_gene: TRBJ2-5
d_gene: TRBD1
v_gene: TRBV4-2

CDR3aa: CASSSGQSNTEAFF
CDR3nt: TGTGCCAGCAGCTCTGGACAGAGTAACACTGAAGCTTTCTTT
abundance: .
j_gene: TRBJ1-1
d_gene: .
v_gene: TRBV28

CDR3aa: CASWVSGESGTYGYTF
CDR3nt: TGTGCCAGCTGGGTCTCAGGGGAGTCGGGGACCTATGGCTACACCTTC
abundance: .
j_gene: TRBJ1-2
d_gene: .
v_gene: TRBV28

CDR3aa: CAISGQGSPNTEAFF
CDR3nt: TGTGCCATCAGCGGACAGGGATCGCCGAACACTGAAGCTTTCTTT
abundance: .
j_gene: TRBJ1-1
d_gene: TRBD1
v_gene: TRBV10-3

CDR3aa: CASSTDRAGNQPQHF
CDR3nt: TGTGCCAGCAGCACAGACAGGGCAGGTAATCAGCCCCAGCATTTT
abundance: .
j_gene: TRBJ1-5
d_gene: TRBD1
v_gene: TRBV7-8

CDR3aa: CATSRDQGYEQYF
CDR3nt: TGTGCCACCAGCAGAGATCAGGGGTACGAGCAGTACTTC
abundance: .
j_gene: TRBJ2-7
d_gene: .
v_gene: TRBV15

CDR3aa: CASSPRTVHYEQYF
CDR3nt: TGTGCCAGCTCACCAAGGACAGTTCACTACGAGCAGTACTTC
abundance: .
j_gene: TRBJ2-7
d_gene: .
v_gene: TRBV18

CDR3aa: CSTGRGVPQHF
CDR3nt: TGCAGCACGGGCAGGGGGGTACCCCAGCATTTT
abundance: .
j_gene: TRBJ1-5
d_gene: TRBD1
v_gene: TRBV20-1

CDR3aa: CASSMSGGRGETQYF
CDR3nt: TGTGCCAGTAGTATGAGCGGGGGGCGAGGGGAGACCCAGTACTTC
abundance: few
j_gene: TRBJ2-5
d_gene: TRBD2
v_gene: TRBV19

CDR3aa: CASESGSLYNYGYTF
CDR3nt: TGTGCCAGCGAGAGCGGATCCCTCTATAACTATGGCTACACCTTC
abundance: .
j_gene: TRBJ1-2
d_gene: .
v_gene: TRBV2

CDR3aa: CALSRGGDQPQHF
CDR3nt: TGTGCCCTCTCACGCGGAGGGGATCAGCCCCAGCATTTT
abundance: .
j_gene: TRBJ1-5
d_gene: .
v_gene: TRBV30